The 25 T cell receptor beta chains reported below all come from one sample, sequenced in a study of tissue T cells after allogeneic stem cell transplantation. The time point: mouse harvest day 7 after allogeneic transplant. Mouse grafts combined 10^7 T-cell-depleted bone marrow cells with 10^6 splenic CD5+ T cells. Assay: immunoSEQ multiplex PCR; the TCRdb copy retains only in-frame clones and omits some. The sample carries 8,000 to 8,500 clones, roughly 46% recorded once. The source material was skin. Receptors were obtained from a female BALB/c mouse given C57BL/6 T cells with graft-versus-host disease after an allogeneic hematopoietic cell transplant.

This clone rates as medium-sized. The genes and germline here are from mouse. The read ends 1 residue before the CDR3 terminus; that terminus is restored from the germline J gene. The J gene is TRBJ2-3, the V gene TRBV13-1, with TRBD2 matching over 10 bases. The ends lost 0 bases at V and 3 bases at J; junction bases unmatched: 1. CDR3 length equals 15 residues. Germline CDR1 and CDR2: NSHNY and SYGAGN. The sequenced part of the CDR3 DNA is TGTGCCAGCAGTGATGCACTGGGGGGGGCAGAAACGCTGTAT. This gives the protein CASSDALGGAETLY. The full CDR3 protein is CASSDALGGAETLYF.

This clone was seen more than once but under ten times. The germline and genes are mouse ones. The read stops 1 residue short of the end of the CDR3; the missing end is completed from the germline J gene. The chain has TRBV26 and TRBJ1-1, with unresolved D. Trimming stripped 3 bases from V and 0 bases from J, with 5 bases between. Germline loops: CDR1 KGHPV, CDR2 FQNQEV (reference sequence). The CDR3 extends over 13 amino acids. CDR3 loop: CASSLQANTEVFF. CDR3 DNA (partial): TGTGCCAGCAGTCTCCAAGCAAACACAGAAGTCTTC.

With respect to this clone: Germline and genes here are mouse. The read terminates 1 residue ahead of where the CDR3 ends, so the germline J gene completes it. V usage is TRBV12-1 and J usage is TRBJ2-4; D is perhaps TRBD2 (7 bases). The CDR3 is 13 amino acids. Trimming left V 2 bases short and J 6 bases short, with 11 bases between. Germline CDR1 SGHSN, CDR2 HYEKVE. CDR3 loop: CASSPGGRNTLYF. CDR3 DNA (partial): TGTGCCAGCTCTCCGGGGGGCCGGAACACCTTGTAC.

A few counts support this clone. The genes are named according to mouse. CDR3 amino acids: CASSAGFYAEQFF. The CDR3 DNA, read in part, is TGTGCCAGCAGTGCAGGGTTCTATGCTGAGCAGTTC. The chain recombines TRBV14 with TRBJ2-1; possibly TRBD1 for D (5 bases). The read finishes 1 residue shy of the CDR3 end, and the germline J gene is used to complete it. The CDR3 is 13 amino acids. Germline loops: CDR1 SGHDT, CDR2 FRDEAV. V was trimmed by 4 bases and J by 3 bases, leaving 8 bases between them.

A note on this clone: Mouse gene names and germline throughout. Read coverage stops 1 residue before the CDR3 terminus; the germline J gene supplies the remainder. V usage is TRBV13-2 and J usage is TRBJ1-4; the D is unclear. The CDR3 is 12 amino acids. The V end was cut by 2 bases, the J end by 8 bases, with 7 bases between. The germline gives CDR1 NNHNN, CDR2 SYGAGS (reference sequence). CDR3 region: CASGDLGERLFF. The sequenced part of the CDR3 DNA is TGTGCCAGCGGTGACCTCGGAGAAAGATTATTT.

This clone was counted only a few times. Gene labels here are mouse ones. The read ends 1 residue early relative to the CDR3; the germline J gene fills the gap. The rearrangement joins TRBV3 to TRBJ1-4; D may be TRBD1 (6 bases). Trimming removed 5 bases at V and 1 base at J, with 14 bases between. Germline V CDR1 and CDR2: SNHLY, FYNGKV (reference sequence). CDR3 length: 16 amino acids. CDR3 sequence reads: CASSLQGRGSNERLFF. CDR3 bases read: TGTGCCAGCAGCCTTCAGGGGAGGGGTTCCAACGAAAGATTATTT.

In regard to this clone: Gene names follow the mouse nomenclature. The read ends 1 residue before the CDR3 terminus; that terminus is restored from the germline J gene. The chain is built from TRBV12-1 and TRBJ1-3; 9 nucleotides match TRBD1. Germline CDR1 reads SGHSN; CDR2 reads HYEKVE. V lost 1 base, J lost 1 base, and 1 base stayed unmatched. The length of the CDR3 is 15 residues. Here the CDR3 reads CASSLGQGSGNTLYF. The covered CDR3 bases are TGTGCCAGCTCTCTGGGACAGGGATCTGGAAATACGCTCTAT.

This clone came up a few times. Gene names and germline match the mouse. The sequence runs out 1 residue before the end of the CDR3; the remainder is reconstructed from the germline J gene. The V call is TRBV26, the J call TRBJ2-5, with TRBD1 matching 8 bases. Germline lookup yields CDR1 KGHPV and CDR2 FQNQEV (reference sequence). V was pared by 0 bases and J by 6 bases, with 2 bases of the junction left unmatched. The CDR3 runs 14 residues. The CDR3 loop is CASSLSWTGDTQYF. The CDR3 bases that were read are TGTGCCAGCAGTCTGTCTTGGACAGGGGACACCCAGTAC. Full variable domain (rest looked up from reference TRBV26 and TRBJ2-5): NSKVIQTPRYLVKGQGQKAKMRCIPEKGHPVVFWYQQNKNNEFKFLINFQNQEVLQQIDMTEKRFSAECPSNSPCSLEIQSSEAGDSALYLCASSLSWTGDTQYFGPGTRLLVL.

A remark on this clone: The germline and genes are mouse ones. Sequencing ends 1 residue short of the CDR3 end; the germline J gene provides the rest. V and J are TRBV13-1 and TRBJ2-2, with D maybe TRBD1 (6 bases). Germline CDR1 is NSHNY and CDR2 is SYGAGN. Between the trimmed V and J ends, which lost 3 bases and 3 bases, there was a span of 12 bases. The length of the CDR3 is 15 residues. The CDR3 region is CASSANREDTGQLYF. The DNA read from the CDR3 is TGTGCCAGCAGTGCCAACAGGGAGGACACCGGGCAGCTCTAC.

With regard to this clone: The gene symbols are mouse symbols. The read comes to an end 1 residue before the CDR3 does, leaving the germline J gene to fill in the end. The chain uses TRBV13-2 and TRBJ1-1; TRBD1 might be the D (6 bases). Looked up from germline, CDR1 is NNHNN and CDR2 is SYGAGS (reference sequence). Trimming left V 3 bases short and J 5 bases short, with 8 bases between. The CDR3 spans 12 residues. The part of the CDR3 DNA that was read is TGTGCCAGCGGTGGGACAGCGACAGAAGTCTTC. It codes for CASGGTATEVF. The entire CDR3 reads CASGGTATEVFF.

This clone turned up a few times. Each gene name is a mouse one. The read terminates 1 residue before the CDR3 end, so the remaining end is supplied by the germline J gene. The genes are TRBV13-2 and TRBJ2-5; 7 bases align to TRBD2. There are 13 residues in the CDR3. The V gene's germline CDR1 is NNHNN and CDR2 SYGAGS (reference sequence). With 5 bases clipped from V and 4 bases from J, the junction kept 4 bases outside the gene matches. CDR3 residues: CASGAWGEDTQYF. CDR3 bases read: TGTGCCAGCGGCGCATGGGGGGAAGACACCCAGTAC.

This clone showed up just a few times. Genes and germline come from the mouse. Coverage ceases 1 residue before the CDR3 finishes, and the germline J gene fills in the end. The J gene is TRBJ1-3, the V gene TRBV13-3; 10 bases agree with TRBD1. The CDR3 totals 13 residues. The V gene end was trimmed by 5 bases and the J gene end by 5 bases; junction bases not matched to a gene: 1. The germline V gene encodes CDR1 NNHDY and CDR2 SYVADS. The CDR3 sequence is CASRGQGRNTLYF. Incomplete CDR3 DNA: TGTGCCAGCAGGGGACAGGGGAGAAATACGCTCTAT.

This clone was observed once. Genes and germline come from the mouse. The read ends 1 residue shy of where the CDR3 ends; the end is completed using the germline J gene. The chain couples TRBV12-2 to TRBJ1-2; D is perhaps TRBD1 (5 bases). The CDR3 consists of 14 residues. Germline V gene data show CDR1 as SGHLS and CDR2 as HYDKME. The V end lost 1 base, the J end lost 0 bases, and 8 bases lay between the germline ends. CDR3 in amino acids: CASSLQGPNSDYTF. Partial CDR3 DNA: TGTGCCAGCTCTCTTCAGGGACCAAACTCCGACTACACC.

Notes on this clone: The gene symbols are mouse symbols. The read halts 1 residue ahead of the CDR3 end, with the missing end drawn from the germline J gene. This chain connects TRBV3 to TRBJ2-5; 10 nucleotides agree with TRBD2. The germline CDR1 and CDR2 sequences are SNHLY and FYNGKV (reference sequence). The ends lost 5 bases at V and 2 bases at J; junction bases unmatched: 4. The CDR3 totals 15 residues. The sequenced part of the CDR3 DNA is TGTGCCAGCAGCCTATGGACTGGGGGCCAAGACACCCAGTAC. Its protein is CASSLWTGGQDTQY. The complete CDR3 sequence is CASSLWTGGQDTQYF.

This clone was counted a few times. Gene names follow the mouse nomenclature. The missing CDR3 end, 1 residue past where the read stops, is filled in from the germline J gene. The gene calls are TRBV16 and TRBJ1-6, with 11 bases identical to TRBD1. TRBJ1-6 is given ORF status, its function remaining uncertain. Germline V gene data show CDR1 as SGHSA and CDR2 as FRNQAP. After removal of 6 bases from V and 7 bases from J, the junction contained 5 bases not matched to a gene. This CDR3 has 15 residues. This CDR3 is CASSHRDRGNSPLYF. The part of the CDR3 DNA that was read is TGTGCAAGCAGTCATCGGGACAGGGGGAATTCGCCCCTCTAC.

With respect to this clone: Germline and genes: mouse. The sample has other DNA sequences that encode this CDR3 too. The sequenced CDR3 bases are TGTGCCAGCAGTCTACCACATTCTGGAAATACGCTCTAT. This encodes CASSLPHSGNTLY. The entire CDR3 protein reads CASSLPHSGNTLYF. The rearrangement links TRBV26 to TRBJ1-3; D not resolved. The read finishes 1 residue shy of the CDR3 end, and the germline J gene is used to complete it. With 3 bases removed from V and 0 bases from J, the gap between germline ends came to 6 bases. The CDR3 is made up of 14 amino acids. The germline V gene encodes CDR1 KGHPV and CDR2 FQNQEV (reference sequence). The variable domain in full, with the rest retrieved from reference TRBV26 and TRBJ1-3, is NSKVIQTPRYLVKGQGQKAKMRCIPEKGHPVVFWYQQNKNNEFKFLINFQNQEVLQQIDMTEKRFSAECPSNSPCSLEIQSSEAGDSALYLCASSLPHSGNTLYFGEGSRLIVV.

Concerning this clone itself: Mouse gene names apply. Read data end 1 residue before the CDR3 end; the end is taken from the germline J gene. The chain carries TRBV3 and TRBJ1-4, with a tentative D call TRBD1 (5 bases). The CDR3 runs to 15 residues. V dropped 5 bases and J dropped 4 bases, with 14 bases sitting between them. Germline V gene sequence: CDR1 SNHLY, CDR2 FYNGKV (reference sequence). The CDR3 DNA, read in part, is TGTGCCAGCAGCGCCCGGGACGGAGACAACGAAAGATTATTT. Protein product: CASSARDGDNERLF. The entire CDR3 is CASSARDGDNERLFF. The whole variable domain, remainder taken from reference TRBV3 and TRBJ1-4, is GPKVLQIPSHQIIDMGQMVTLNCDPVSNHLYFYWYKQILGQQMEFLVNFYNGKVMEKSKLFKDQFSVERPDGSYFTLKIQPTALEDSAVYFCASSARDGDNERLFFGHGTKLSVL.

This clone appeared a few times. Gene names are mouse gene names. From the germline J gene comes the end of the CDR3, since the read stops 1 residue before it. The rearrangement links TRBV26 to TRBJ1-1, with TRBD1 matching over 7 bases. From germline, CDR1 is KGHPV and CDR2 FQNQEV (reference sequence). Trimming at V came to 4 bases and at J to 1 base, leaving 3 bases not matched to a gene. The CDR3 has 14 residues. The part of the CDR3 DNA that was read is TGTGCCAGCAGTCGCAGGGGGGGAAACACAGAAGTCTTC. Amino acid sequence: CASSRRGGNTEVF. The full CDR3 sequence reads CASSRRGGNTEVFF.

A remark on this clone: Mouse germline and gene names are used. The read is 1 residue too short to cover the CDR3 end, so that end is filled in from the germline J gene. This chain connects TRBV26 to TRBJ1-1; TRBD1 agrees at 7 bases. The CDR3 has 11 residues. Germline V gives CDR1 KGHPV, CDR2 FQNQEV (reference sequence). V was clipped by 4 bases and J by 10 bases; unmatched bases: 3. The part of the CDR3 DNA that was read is TGTGCCAGCAGTCAGGGGGCTGGAGTCTTC. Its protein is CASSQGAGVF. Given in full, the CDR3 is CASSQGAGVFF. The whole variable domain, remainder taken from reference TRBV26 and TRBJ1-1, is NSKVIQTPRYLVKGQGQKAKMRCIPEKGHPVVFWYQQNKNNEFKFLINFQNQEVLQQIDMTEKRFSAECPSNSPCSLEIQSSEAGDSALYLCASSQGAGVFFGKGTRLTVV.

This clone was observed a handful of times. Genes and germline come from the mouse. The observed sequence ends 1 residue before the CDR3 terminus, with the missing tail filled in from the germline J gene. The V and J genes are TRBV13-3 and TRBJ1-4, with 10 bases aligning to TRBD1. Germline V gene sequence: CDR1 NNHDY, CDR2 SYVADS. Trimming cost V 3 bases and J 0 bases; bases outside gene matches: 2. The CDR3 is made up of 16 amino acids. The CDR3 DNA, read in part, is TGTGCCAGCAGTGGAGGGACAGGGGTTTCCAACGAAAGATTATTT. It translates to CASSGGTGVSNERLF. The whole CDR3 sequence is CASSGGTGVSNERLFF. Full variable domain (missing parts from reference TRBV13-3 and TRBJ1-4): EAAVTQSPRSKVAVTGGKVTLSCHQTNNHDYMYWYRQDTGHGLRLIHYSYVADSTEKGDIPDGYKASRPSQENFSLILELASLSQTAVYFCASSGGTGVSNERLFFGHGTKLSVL.

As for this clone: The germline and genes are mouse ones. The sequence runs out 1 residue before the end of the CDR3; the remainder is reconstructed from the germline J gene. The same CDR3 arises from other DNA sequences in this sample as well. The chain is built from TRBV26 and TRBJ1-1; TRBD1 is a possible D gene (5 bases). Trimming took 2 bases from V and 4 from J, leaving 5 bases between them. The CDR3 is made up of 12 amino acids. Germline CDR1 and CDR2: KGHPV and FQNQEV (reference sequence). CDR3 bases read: TGTGCCAGCAGTCTGACAGGCACAGAAGTCTTC. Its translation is CASSLTGTEVF. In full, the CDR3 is CASSLTGTEVFF.

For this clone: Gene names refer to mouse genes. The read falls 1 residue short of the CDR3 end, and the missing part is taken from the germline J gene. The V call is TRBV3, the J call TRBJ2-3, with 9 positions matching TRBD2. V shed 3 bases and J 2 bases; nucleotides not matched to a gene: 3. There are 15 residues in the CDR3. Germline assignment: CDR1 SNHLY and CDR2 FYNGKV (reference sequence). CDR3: CASSFAGGDAETLYF. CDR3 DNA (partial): TGTGCCAGCAGCTTCGCTGGGGGGGATGCAGAAACGCTGTAT.

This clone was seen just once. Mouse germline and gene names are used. The part of the CDR3 DNA that was read is TGTGCCAGCAGCCGGGACAGGGTAGGCTCCGACTACACC. Its translation is CASSRDRVGSDYT. Given in full, the CDR3 is CASSRDRVGSDYTF. The chain has TRBV13-3 and TRBJ1-2; 9 bases are a match to TRBD1. The read halts 1 residue ahead of the CDR3 end, with the missing end drawn from the germline J gene. V was clipped by 5 bases and J by 4 bases; unmatched bases: 6. Germline loops: CDR1 NNHDY, CDR2 SYVADS. The CDR3 loop spans 14 amino acids.

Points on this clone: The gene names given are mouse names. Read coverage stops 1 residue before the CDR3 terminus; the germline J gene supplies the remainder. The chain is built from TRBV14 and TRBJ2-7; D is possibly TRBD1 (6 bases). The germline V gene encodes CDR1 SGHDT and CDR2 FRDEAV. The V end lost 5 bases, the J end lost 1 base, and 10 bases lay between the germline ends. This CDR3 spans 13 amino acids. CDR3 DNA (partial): TGTGCCAGCAGGAGGACAGATTCCTATGAACAGTAC. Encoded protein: CASRRTDSYEQY. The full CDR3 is CASRRTDSYEQYF.

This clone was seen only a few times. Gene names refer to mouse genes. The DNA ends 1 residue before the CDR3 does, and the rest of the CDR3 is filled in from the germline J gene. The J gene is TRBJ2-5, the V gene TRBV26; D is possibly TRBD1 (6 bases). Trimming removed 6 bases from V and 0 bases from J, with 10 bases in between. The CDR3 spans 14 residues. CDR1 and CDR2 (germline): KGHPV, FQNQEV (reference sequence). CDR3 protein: CASSPDRNQDTQYF. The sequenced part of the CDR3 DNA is TGTGCCAGCAGCCCTGACAGGAACCAAGACACCCAGTAC. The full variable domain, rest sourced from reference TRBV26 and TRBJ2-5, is NSKVIQTPRYLVKGQGQKAKMRCIPEKGHPVVFWYQQNKNNEFKFLINFQNQEVLQQIDMTEKRFSAECPSNSPCSLEIQSSEAGDSALYLCASSPDRNQDTQYFGPGTRLLVL.